The rows below give T cell receptor beta chains drawn from one sample of a study of shared clonotypes between healthy human individuals. The assay was immunoSEQ multiplex PCR, and TCRdb's table has in-frame clones only and misses some. The data contain millions of clones, 90% to 95% of them seen just once; the ten biggest clones take up about 0.37%. Sequences were obtained from naive CD4+ T cells from PBMCs. These receptor sequences come from a man in his late teens or twenties in good health. Some clones in this sample may be carry-over from other donors' samples. Both conserved end residues are part of each CDR3. The D gene is left open where the match is weak. Not every row has a clone size; where given, it reads once, few, many or a size class.

J: TRBJ2-1
D: .
size: .
V: TRBV5-6
CDR3: CASSLEFRTRQVEQFF
DNA: TGTGCCAGCAGCTTGGAATTCCGGACTAGACAGGTTGAGCAGTTCTTC

J: TRBJ2-3
D: TRBD2
size: .
V: TRBV15
CDR3: CATSRVRNSGRDTQYF
DNA: TGTGCCACCAGCAGAGTACGGAACAGCGGGAGGGATACGCAGTATTTT

J: TRBJ2-5
D: .
size: .
V: TRBV6-1
CDR3: CASSESETQYF
DNA: TGTGCCAGCAGTGAATCTGAGACCCAGTACTTC

J: TRBJ2-2
D: TRBD2
size: .
V: TRBV11-3
CDR3: CASSRGLAADTGELFF
DNA: TGTGCCAGCAGCCGCGGACTAGCGGCCGACACCGGGGAGCTGTTTTTT

J: TRBJ2-5
D: .
size: .
V: TRBV18
CDR3: CASSLGTGETQYF
DNA: TGTGCCAGCTCATTGGGGACGGGGGAGACCCAGTACTTC

J: TRBJ2-1
D: TRBD2
size: .
V: TRBV11-3
CDR3: CASSPGLAGEEQFF
DNA: TGTGCCAGCAGCCCCGGACTAGCGGGAGAGGAGCAGTTCTTC

J: TRBJ2-1
D: TRBD2
size: .
V: TRBV5-4
CDR3: CASRTGTTSSYNEQFF
DNA: TGTGCCAGCAGAACCGGGACTACGAGCTCCTACAATGAGCAGTTCTTC

J: TRBJ1-3
D: .
size: .
V: TRBV28
CDR3: CASSLGGQRNTIYF
DNA: TGTGCCAGCAGTTTAGGGGGGCAACGAAACACCATATATTTT

J: TRBJ2-1
D: .
size: .
V: TRBV4-1
CDR3: CASSQAWYGGYNEQFF
DNA: TGCGCCAGCAGCCAAGCCTGGTACGGGGGTTACAATGAGCAGTTCTTC

J: TRBJ2-7
D: .
size: .
V: TRBV5-1
CDR3: CASSLVESYEQYF
DNA: TGCGCCAGCAGCTTGGTCGAGTCCTACGAGCAGTACTTC

J: TRBJ2-7
D: .
size: .
V: TRBV4-1
CDR3: CASSQAYAAIGNEQYF
DNA: TGCGCCAGCAGCCAAGCGTATGCAGCCATTGGGAACGAGCAGTACTTC

J: TRBJ2-3
D: TRBD2
size: .
V: TRBV7-9
CDR3: CASSSTGTRASTDTQYF
DNA: TGTGCCAGCAGCTCTACCGGGACTAGGGCTAGCACAGATACGCAGTATTTT

J: TRBJ2-2
D: .
size: .
V: TRBV7-3
CDR3: CASSLIPAEHTGELFF
DNA: TGTGCCAGCAGCTTAATCCCAGCGGAGCACACCGGGGAGCTGTTTTTT

J: TRBJ1-2
D: .
size: .
V: TRBV29-1
CDR3: CSVALLGPRENGYTF
DNA: TGCAGCGTGGCATTGCTGGGCCCCCGCGAGAATGGCTACACCTTC

J: TRBJ2-1
D: TRBD1
size: .
V: TRBV27
CDR3: CASSLRSGTVYNEQFF
DNA: TGTGCCAGCAGTTTAAGATCCGGGACAGTATACAATGAGCAGTTCTTC

J: TRBJ2-5
D: .
size: .
V: TRBV20-1
CDR3: CSAPTETQYF
DNA: TGCAGTGCTCCCACGGAGACCCAGTACTTC

J: TRBJ1-1
D: .
size: .
V: TRBV7-9
CDR3: CASSSGFGNTEAFF
DNA: TGTGCCAGCAGCTCCGGGTTTGGGAACACTGAAGCTTTCTTT

J: TRBJ2-3
D: TRBD2
size: .
V: TRBV7-2
CDR3: CASSLGLAGITDTQYF
DNA: TGTGCCAGCAGCTTAGGTTTAGCGGGGATCACAGATACGCAGTATTTT

J: TRBJ1-4
D: .
size: .
V: TRBV4-1
CDR3: CASSQAPTATNEKLFF
DNA: TGCGCCAGCAGCCAAGCCCCGACGGCAACTAATGAAAAACTGTTTTTT

J: TRBJ1-2
D: .
size: .
V: TRBV7-9
CDR3: CASSFYSINYGYTF
DNA: TGTGCCAGCAGCTTCTATTCGATTAACTATGGCTACACCTTC

J: TRBJ2-2
D: TRBD1
size: .
V: TRBV5-1
CDR3: CASSLGDRANTGELFF
DNA: TGCGCCAGCAGCTTGGGGGACAGGGCGAACACCGGGGAGCTGTTTTTT

J: TRBJ1-5
D: TRBD1
size: .
V: TRBV6-1
CDR3: CACEKTGVKNQPQHF
DNA: TGTGCCTGCGAAAAAACAGGGGTTAAGAATCAGCCCCAGCATTTT

J: TRBJ1-1
D: .
size: .
V: TRBV11-2
CDR3: CASSPRQGKMNTEAFF
DNA: TGTGCCAGCAGCCCTCGGCAGGGGAAAATGAACACTGAAGCTTTCTTT

J: TRBJ2-3
D: TRBD2
size: .
V: TRBV9
CDR3: CASSVRLAGGPWDTQYF
DNA: TGTGCCAGCAGCGTTAGACTAGCGGGAGGGCCATGGGATACGCAGTATTTT

J: TRBJ2-7
D: TRBD1
size: .
V: TRBV5-1
CDR3: CASSSSRDRSAFYPFEQYF
DNA: TGCGCCAGCAGCTCGAGTCGGGACAGGTCCGCCTTTTATCCCTTCGAGCAGTACTTC

J: TRBJ2-3
D: TRBD1
size: .
V: TRBV5-1
CDR3: CASSFSGTGGITDTQYF
DNA: TGCGCCAGCAGCTTCTCCGGGACAGGGGGCATAACAGATACGCAGTATTTT

J: TRBJ1-1
D: .
size: few
V: TRBV29-1
CDR3: CSVEADLNTEAFF
DNA: TGCAGCGTTGAGGCGGACCTGAACACTGAAGCTTTCTTT

J: TRBJ1-1
D: TRBD1
size: .
V: TRBV5-1
CDR3: CASGVDRTNTEAFF
DNA: TGCGCCAGCGGCGTGGACAGGACGAACACTGAAGCTTTCTTT

J: TRBJ1-2
D: .
size: .
V: TRBV6-6
CDR3: CASSYATGTNYGYTF
DNA: TGTGCCAGCAGTTACGCGACAGGAACTAACTATGGCTACACCTTC

J: TRBJ2-7
D: .
size: .
V: TRBV2
CDR3: CASSEVAGAPYEQYF
DNA: TGTGCCAGCAGTGAGGTGGCAGGGGCTCCCTACGAGCAGTACTTC

J: TRBJ1-2
D: TRBD1
size: .
V: TRBV7-2
CDR3: CASSLGTGGYGYTF
DNA: TGTGCCAGCAGCTTAGGGACAGGGGGGTATGGCTACACCTTC

J: TRBJ2-4
D: .
size: .
V: TRBV30
CDR3: CAWRGQGKGVSIQYF
DNA: TGTGCCTGGAGAGGGCAGGGGAAGGGTGTTAGCATTCAGTACTTC

J: TRBJ1-3
D: TRBD1
size: once
V: TRBV2
CDR3: CASRPGQPGNTIYF
DNA: TGTGCCAGCAGACCGGGACAGCCTGGAAACACCATATATTTT

J: TRBJ1-2
D: .
size: .
V: TRBV7-2
CDR3: CASSFTGTNYGYTF
DNA: TGTGCCAGCAGCTTTACAGGGACCAACTATGGCTACACCTTC

J: TRBJ2-5
D: .
size: .
V: TRBV19
CDR3: CASKEGSIQETQYF
DNA: TGTGCCAGTAAGGAGGGGTCCATACAAGAGACCCAGTACTTC

J: TRBJ2-5
D: .
size: .
V: TRBV18
CDR3: CASSPSREDSQYF
DNA: TGTGCCAGCTCACCGTCCCGTGAGGATTCCCAGTACTTC

J: TRBJ1-4
D: .
size: .
V: TRBV27
CDR3: CASSLGGATNEKLFF
DNA: TGTGCCAGCAGTTTGGGAGGGGCAACTAATGAAAAACTGTTTTTT

J: TRBJ2-7
D: TRBD1
size: .
V: TRBV11-2
CDR3: CASSNTGAEQYF
DNA: TGTGCCAGCAGCAACACAGGGGCCGAGCAGTACTTC

J: TRBJ2-1
D: .
size: few
V: TRBV4-1
CDR3: CASSQDGASLNEQFF
DNA: TGCGCCAGCAGCCAAGATGGGGCTAGCCTCAATGAGCAGTTCTTC

J: TRBJ2-1
D: TRBD2
size: .
V: TRBV5-1
CDR3: CASSRLAGEQFF
DNA: TGCGCCAGCAGCCGACTAGCGGGGGAGCAGTTCTTC

J: TRBJ2-3
D: TRBD2
size: .
V: TRBV13
CDR3: CASSFKIPGLAYTDTQYF
DNA: TGTGCCAGCAGCTTTAAGATACCGGGACTAGCTTACACAGATACGCAGTATTTT

J: TRBJ2-7
D: .
size: once
V: TRBV7-9
CDR3: CASSLSAGYEDF
DNA: TGTGCCAGCAGCTTAAGTGCAGGATATGAGGACTTC

J: TRBJ2-5
D: .
size: .
V: TRBV2
CDR3: CASRDNRDQETQYF
DNA: TGTGCCAGCAGAGACAACAGGGACCAAGAGACCCAGTACTTC

J: TRBJ2-7
D: .
size: .
V: TRBV30
CDR3: CAWIGNHYEQYF
DNA: TGTGCCTGGATCGGAAACCACTACGAGCAGTACTTC

J: TRBJ2-5
D: .
size: .
V: TRBV28
CDR3: CASSRRGGRLQETQYF
DNA: TGTGCCAGCAGTAGAAGGGGCGGAAGACTCCAAGAGACCCAGTACTTC

J: TRBJ2-2
D: .
size: .
V: TRBV19
CDR3: CASSQNPGSAGELFF
DNA: TGTGCCAGTAGCCAAAACCCCGGGTCCGCCGGGGAGCTGTTTTTT

J: TRBJ1-5
D: .
size: .
V: TRBV2
CDR3: CASRGRQINQPQHF
DNA: TGTGCCAGCAGGGGGAGGCAGATTAATCAGCCCCAGCATTTT

J: TRBJ1-1
D: .
size: few
V: TRBV7-9
CDR3: CASSFRFDTEAFF
DNA: TGTGCCAGCAGCTTTAGGTTTGACACTGAAGCTTTCTTT

J: TRBJ1-6
D: .
size: .
V: TRBV2
CDR3: CASSIDRSYNSPLHF
DNA: TGTGCCAGCAGTATAGACAGGTCATATAATTCACCCCTCCACTTT

J: TRBJ2-1
D: TRBD2
size: .
V: TRBV6-1
CDR3: CASRDRAGVNEQFF
DNA: TGTGCCAGCAGGGATAGAGCGGGAGTTAATGAGCAGTTCTTC

J: TRBJ1-1
D: .
size: .
V: TRBV7-2
CDR3: CASSLRPKIWTEAFF
DNA: TGTGCCAGCAGCTTAAGGCCAAAGATTTGGACTGAAGCTTTCTTT

J: TRBJ1-1
D: .
size: .
V: TRBV5-8
CDR3: CASSLRVSQNTEAFF
DNA: TGTGCCAGCAGCTTGAGGGTATCTCAGAACACTGAAGCTTTCTTT

J: TRBJ1-1
D: .
size: .
V: TRBV5-1
CDR3: CASSLVQLNTEAFF
DNA: TGCGCCAGCAGCTTGGTACAGTTGAACACTGAAGCTTTCTTT

J: TRBJ2-7
D: .
size: .
V: TRBV30
CDR3: CAWGIGETYEQYF
DNA: TGTGCCTGGGGCATAGGAGAGACCTACGAGCAGTACTTC

J: TRBJ1-2
D: TRBD1
size: .
V: TRBV28
CDR3: CASSYAGTGGRDTF
DNA: TGTGCCAGCAGTTACGCCGGGACAGGGGGCCGGGACACCTTC

J: TRBJ1-5
D: .
size: .
V: TRBV30
CDR3: CAWAQNSNQPQHF
DNA: TGTGCCTGGGCACAAAATAGCAATCAGCCCCAGCATTTT